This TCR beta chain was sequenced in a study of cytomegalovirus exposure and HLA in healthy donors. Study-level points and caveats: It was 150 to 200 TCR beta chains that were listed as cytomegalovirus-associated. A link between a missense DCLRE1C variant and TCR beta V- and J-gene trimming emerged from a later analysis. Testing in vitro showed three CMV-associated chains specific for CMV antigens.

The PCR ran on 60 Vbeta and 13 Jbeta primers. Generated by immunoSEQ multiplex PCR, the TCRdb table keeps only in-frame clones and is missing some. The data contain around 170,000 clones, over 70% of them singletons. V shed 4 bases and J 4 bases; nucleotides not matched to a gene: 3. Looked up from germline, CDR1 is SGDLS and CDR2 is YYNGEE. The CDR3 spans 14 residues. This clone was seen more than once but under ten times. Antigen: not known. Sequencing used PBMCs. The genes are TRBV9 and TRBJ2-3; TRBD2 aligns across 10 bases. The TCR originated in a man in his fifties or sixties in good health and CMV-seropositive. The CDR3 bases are TGTGCCAGCAGCTCGGGACTAGCGCCAGATACGCAGTATTTT. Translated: CASSSGLAPDTQYF. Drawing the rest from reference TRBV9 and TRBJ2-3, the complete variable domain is DSGVTQTPKHLITATGQRVTLRCSPRSGDLSVYWYQQSLDQGLQFLIQYYNGEERAKGNILERFSAQQFPDLHSELNLSSLELGDSALYFCASSSGLAPDTQYFGPGTRLTVL.